These 23 T cell receptor beta chains came from one sample sequenced in a study of T cells in women clearing cervical HPV infection. Only in-frame clones appear in the TCRdb table, and some are missing; sequencing was by immunoSEQ multiplex PCR. The sample has some 39,000 clones. The sample consisted of blood buffy coat. The origin of the receptors is a woman aged 18 to 75 with a cervical HPV16 infection that either progressed to CIN3+ or cleared (not recorded which).

As concerns this clone: A read error may account for a junction end that differs from germline. This specimen includes other DNA sequences encoding the same CDR3. CDR3 bases read: TGTGCCAGTAGTTCAGGGAGTAGATACACA. Translation gives CASSSGSRYT. The whole CDR3 protein reads CASSSGSRYTIYF. This chain joins TRBV19 and TRBJ1-3; perhaps TRBD1 as D (5 bases). The read is 3 residues too short to cover the CDR3 end, so that end is filled in from the germline J gene. The length of the CDR3 is 13 residues. Germline V gene data show CDR1 as LNHDA and CDR2 as SQIVND (reference sequence).

Regarding this clone: The sequence runs out 3 residues before the end of the CDR3; the remainder is reconstructed from the germline J gene. The genes are TRBV9 and TRBJ2-5; the match to TRBD2 covers 12 bases. The V segment lost 3 bases and the J segment 2 bases; nucleotides outside the gene matches: 5. The CDR3 covers 16 residues. The germline V gene has CDR1 SGDLS and CDR2 YYNGEE. The covered CDR3 bases are TGTGCCAGCAGCGCCACTAGCGGGAGGACTCAAGAGACC. This translates into CASSATSGRTQET. The CDR3 in full is CASSATSGRTQETQYF.

With respect to this clone: The CDR3 goes on 3 residues after the read ends, and that part is filled in from the germline J gene. The chain employs TRBV6-2 or TRBV6-3 and TRBJ1-2; perhaps TRBD1 as D (6 bases). Trimming pared 7 bases from V and 4 bases from J, leaving 13 bases between. Per the germline V gene, CDR1 is MNHEY and CDR2 is SVGEGT. The length of the CDR3 is 13 residues. Partial CDR3 DNA: TGTGCCAGCACCAAACAGGGCCCCTATGGC. It yields the protein CASTKQGPYG. The entire CDR3 protein reads CASTKQGPYGYTF.

Concerning this clone itself: The DNA ends 3 residues before the CDR3 does, and the rest of the CDR3 is filled in from the germline J gene. V gene TRBV20-1 combines with J gene TRBJ1-6, with TRBD1 identical over 7 bases. J was trimmed by 7 bases and V by 3 bases; bases with no gene match: 6. This CDR3 spans 14 amino acids. Germline lookup yields CDR1 DFQATT and CDR2 SNEGSKA (reference sequence). Partial CDR3 DNA: TGCAGTGCTAGGCTTACAGGGGCCAATTCACCC. This gives the protein CSARLTGANSP. The whole CDR3 sequence reads CSARLTGANSPLHF.

Comments on this clone: The read stops 3 residues short of the end of the CDR3; the missing end is completed from the germline J gene. V usage is TRBV6-2 or TRBV6-3 and J usage is TRBJ2-7, with D possibly TRBD2 on 5 matching bases. The ends were cut back, 8 bases at V and 1 base at J, with 15 bases in the middle. The CDR3 length is 14 residues. Germline values: CDR1 MNHEY, CDR2 SVGEGT. The CDR3 loop reads CASSASLRSYEQYF. Incomplete CDR3 DNA: TGTGCCAGCTCCGCTAGCCTAAGGTCCTACGAG.

About this clone itself: Read sequence stops 3 residues before the CDR3 end, and the germline J gene provides the missing end. This sequence joins TRBV5-4 and TRBJ1-2, with 7 bases aligning to TRBD1. The CDR3 spans 12 residues. Germline loops: CDR1 SGHNT, CDR2 YYREEE (reference sequence). CDR3 region: CASSPTGAGYTF. CDR3 DNA, as far as it was read: TGTGCCAGCAGCCCCACAGGGGCCGGC.

Concerning this clone: The read ends 3 residues shy of where the CDR3 ends; the end is completed using the germline J gene. V and J are TRBV7-7 and TRBJ2-1, with TRBD2 as a possible D gene (6 bases). Per germline, CDR1 SSHAT and CDR2 FNYEAQ (reference sequence). V lost 4 bases and J lost 3, with 16 bases in between. This CDR3 is built from 16 residues. CDR3 bases read: TGTGCCAGCAGCTCGCCCCCCGGGGGTTACTACAATGAG. Encoded protein: CASSSPPGGYYNE. The full CDR3 protein reads CASSSPPGGYYNEQFF.

Regarding this clone: The observed sequence ends 3 residues before the CDR3 terminus, with the missing tail filled in from the germline J gene. The chain combines TRBV20-1 with TRBJ2-7; TRBD2 agrees at 10 bases. The V gene's germline CDR1 is DFQATT and CDR2 SNEGSKA (reference sequence). CDR3 length: 14 amino acids. J lost 4 bases, V lost 3 bases, and 6 bases had no gene match. Incomplete CDR3 DNA: TGCAGTGCTAGCCCCGTAGCGGGAGGATACGAG. It translates to CSASPVAGGYE. The entire CDR3 protein is CSASPVAGGYEQYF.

As regards this clone: The read terminates 3 residues before the CDR3 end, so the remaining end is supplied by the germline J gene. V gene TRBV7-2 combines with J gene TRBJ2-5, with 7 nucleotides matching TRBD1. Germline V gene sequence: CDR1 SGHTA, CDR2 FQGNSA. Germline trimming cut 5 bases from V and 2 bases from J; bases unmatched to any gene: 2. The CDR3 is 13 residues long. The CDR3 DNA, read in part, is TGTGCCAGCAGCCGGGACAGACAAGAGACC. This encodes CASSRDRQET. Given in full, the CDR3 is CASSRDRQETQYF.

With regard to this clone: The CDR3 extends 3 residues past the end of the read, so its final part is completed from the germline J gene. This sequence joins TRBV19 and TRBJ2-2; D is possibly TRBD1 (5 bases). Germline loops: CDR1 LNHDA, CDR2 SQIVND (reference sequence). This CDR3 spans 16 amino acids. The CDR3 region is CASRKTGFSGANVLFF. The part of the CDR3 DNA that was read is TGTGCCAGTAGGAAAACAGGCTTCTCTGGGGCCAACGTG.

With respect to this clone: The DNA ends 3 residues before the CDR3 does, and the rest of the CDR3 is filled in from the germline J gene. V gene TRBV28 combines with J gene TRBJ1-5; 7 positions match TRBD1. The ends lost 6 bases at V and 6 bases at J; junction bases unmatched: 8. Per the germline V gene, CDR1 is MDHEN and CDR2 is SYDVKM. The CDR3 has 14 residues. The CDR3 spells CASRAGQGGQPQHF. CDR3 DNA, as far as it was read: TGTGCCAGCAGGGCCGGTCAGGGGGGTCAGCCC.

To note about this clone: The CDR3 end is not reached by the read, which stops 3 residues before it; the germline J gene fills it in. The J gene is TRBJ2-3, the V gene TRBV7-6, with 8 nucleotides matching TRBD2. The length of the CDR3 is 16 residues. The germline CDR1 and CDR2 sequences are SGHVS and FNYEAQ. V was clipped by 1 base and J by 2 bases; unmatched bases: 5. The CDR3 protein is CASSLELAEITDTQYF. Partial CDR3 DNA: TGTGCCAGCAGCTTAGAACTAGCGGAGATCACAGATACG.

As to this clone: The read halts 3 residues ahead of the CDR3 end, with the missing end drawn from the germline J gene. Other DNA sequences from this sample encode an identical CDR3 as well. The chain joins TRBV29-1 to TRBJ2-1, with 9 bases matching TRBD1. CDR1 SQVTM and CDR2 ANQGSEA come from the germline V gene. V shed 8 bases, J shed 7 bases, and the junction held 3 bases outside the gene matches. The CDR3 covers 11 residues. Incomplete CDR3 DNA: TGCAGCTGGGGACAGGGTAATGAG. It is translated as CSWGQGNE. The whole CDR3 sequence reads CSWGQGNEQFF.

With regard to this clone: The read ends 3 residues shy of where the CDR3 ends; the end is completed using the germline J gene. The chain couples TRBV18 to TRBJ1-2, with D unclear. The germline V gene encodes CDR1 KGHSH and CDR2 LQKENI. This CDR3 contains 16 residues. The CDR3: CASSPPTSDNTDTYTF. The DNA read from the CDR3 is TGTGCCAGCTCACCGCCGACTAGCGACAACACAGATACC. Full variable domain (remainder filled in from reference TRBV18 and TRBJ1-2): NAGVMQNPRHLVRRRGQEARLRCSPMKGHSHVYWYRQLPEEGLKFMVYLQKENIIDESGMPKERFSAEFPKEGPSILRIQQVVRGDSAAYFCASSPPTSDNTDTYTFGSGTRLTVV.

To note about this clone: The read terminates 3 residues ahead of where the CDR3 ends, so the germline J gene completes it. The rearrangement joins TRBV5-5 to TRBJ1-6; 8 positions match TRBD1. With V trimmed by 5 bases and J by 7 bases, 5 bases remained unmatched. The CDR3 runs to 14 residues. CDR1 SGHKS and CDR2 YYEKEE come from the germline V gene (reference sequence). The CDR3 bases that were read are TGTGCCAGCAGGGCAGGGGGCTACAATTCACCC. It codes for CASRAGGYNSP. The complete CDR3 sequence is CASRAGGYNSPLHF.

Turning to this clone: The read terminates 3 residues ahead of where the CDR3 ends, so the germline J gene completes it. The rearrangement links TRBV2 to TRBJ1-2; TRBD1 matches 8 bases. CDR3 length: 12 residues. Looked up from germline, CDR1 is SNHLY and CDR2 is FYNNEI. The DNA read from the CDR3 is TGTGCCAGACAGGGGGGATACAATGAC. Encoded protein: CARQGGYND. In full, the CDR3 reads CARQGGYNDYTF. Filled out from reference TRBV2 and TRBJ1-2, the complete variable domain reads EPEVTQTPSHQVTQMGQEVILRCVPISNHLYFYWYRQILGQKVEFLVSFYNNEISEKSEIFDDQFSVERPDGSNFTLKIRSTKLEDSAMYFCARQGGYNDYTFGSGTRLTVV.

Remarks on this clone: Sequencing ends 3 residues short of the CDR3 end; the germline J gene provides the rest. This chain joins TRBV28 and TRBJ1-4; D perhaps matches TRBD1 (5 bases). Germline CDR1 and CDR2: MDHEN and SYDVKM. This CDR3 is 14 amino acids long. V dropped 4 bases and J dropped 10 bases, with 16 bases sitting between them. The CDR3 bases that were read are TGTGCCAGCAGTTCAACCACCCTAAGGGGAAAA. Translation gives CASSSTTLRGK. The complete CDR3 sequence is CASSSTTLRGKLFF.

Note on this clone: The CDR3 end falls 3 residues outside the read, so it is completed with the germline J gene. The chain employs TRBV5-1 and TRBJ2-7, with 11 bases identical to TRBD2. This CDR3 has 17 amino acids. The trim removed 3 bases at V and 4 bases at J, leaving 12 bases unmatched. CDR1 is SGHRS, CDR2 YFSETQ, per germline. CDR3 sequence: CASSSYLYSGRGYEQYF. CDR3 bases read: TGCGCCAGCAGCTCCTATCTATATAGCGGGAGGGGTTACGAG.

With regard to this clone: The sequence runs out 3 residues before the end of the CDR3; the remainder is reconstructed from the germline J gene. The rearrangement uses TRBV5-4 and TRBJ2-5, with D hard to call. Germline assignment: CDR1 SGHNT and CDR2 YYREEE (reference sequence). V lost 4 bases and J 5 bases, leaving 12 bases between the germline ends. The CDR3 has 13 residues. CDR3 bases read: TGTGCCAGCAGCCCGCCGTCCGGGGAGACC. Its translation is CASSPPSGET. The entire CDR3 reads CASSPPSGETQYF.

As to this clone: The CDR3 extends 3 residues past the end of the read, so its final part is completed from the germline J gene. Other DNA sequences of this sample code for an identical CDR3. The gene calls are TRBV30 and TRBJ1-2, with TRBD1 matching over 9 bases. This CDR3 contains 14 residues. The germline gives CDR1 GTSNPN, CDR2 SVGIG (reference sequence). Trimming at V came to 5 bases and at J to 4 bases, leaving 8 bases not matched to a gene. The sequenced part of the CDR3 DNA is TGTGCCTGGCGACACAGGGGGCCGCGCTATGGC. Residues: CAWRHRGPRYG. The full CDR3 reads CAWRHRGPRYGYTF.

A word on this clone: The read ends 3 residues before the CDR3 terminus; that terminus is restored from the germline J gene. The J gene is TRBJ2-7, the V gene TRBV10-3; the D call may be TRBD1 or TRBD2 (6 bases each). The CDR3 length is 16 residues. Trimming took off 3 bases at V and 4 bases at J, with 19 bases between the two ends. Germline V gene data show CDR1 as ENHRY and CDR2 as SYGVKD. CDR3 loop: CAISDRGRGGTYEQYF. The CDR3 DNA, read in part, is TGTGCCATCAGTGACAGGGGACGGGGAGGAACTTACGAG.

For this clone: The read terminates 3 residues ahead of where the CDR3 ends, so the germline J gene completes it. The genes are TRBV19 and TRBJ1-1; D gene ambiguous. In germline, CDR1 is LNHDA, CDR2 SQIVND (reference sequence). The ends were cut back, 3 bases at V and 5 bases at J, with 13 bases in the middle. CDR3 length: 14 amino acids. CDR3 bases read: TGTGCCAGTAGTATGTCTCCCGCAGTTACTGAA. This encodes CASSMSPAVTE. The whole CDR3 sequence is CASSMSPAVTEAFF.

Remarks on this clone: The missing CDR3 end, 3 residues past where the read stops, is filled in from the germline J gene. This rearrangement joins TRBV19 to TRBJ2-3; 7 bases are shared with TRBD1. J lost 5 bases, V lost 2 bases, and 10 bases had no gene match. From germline, CDR1 is LNHDA and CDR2 SQIVND (reference sequence). The CDR3 extends over 16 amino acids. CDR3 sequence reads: CASSIRQGEMVDTQYF. The part of the CDR3 DNA that was read is TGTGCCAGTAGTATAAGGCAGGGGGAGATGGTAGATACG.